The next 27 T cell receptor beta chains were all read from a single sample in a study of response to subunit inactivated influenza vaccine. MiXCR, run by TCRdb on the RT-PCR reads, gives a single entry per CDR3 protein. This sample has about 520,000 distinct CDR3 sequences; roughly 7.6% occur once, and the top ten carry 10% to 15%. The material was PBMCs from blood, obtained less than 30 months after vaccination. These receptors were obtained from a man aged 45 to 75 who received an inactivated influenza vaccine.

This clonotype was detected a few times. V gene TRBV13 combines with J gene TRBJ1-3; D is unclear. Trimming took off 1 base at V and 2 bases at J, with 6 bases between the two ends. CDR1 is PRHDT and CDR2 is FYEKMQ in the germline V gene (reference sequence). The length of the CDR3 is 14 residues. DNA of the CDR3: TGTGCCAGCAGCTTAGAGTTCACTGGAAACACCATATATTTT. Amino acids: CASSLEFTGNTIYF.

The V gene is TRBV4-2, the J gene TRBJ2-5, with a possible D match to TRBD2 (6 bases). V was trimmed by 0 bases and J by 2 bases, leaving 10 bases between them. This CDR3 has 15 residues. The germline V gene encodes CDR1 LGHNA and CDR2 YNFKEQ. The CDR3 loop reads CASSQDWRVQETQYF. In DNA form, the CDR3 reads TGTGCCAGCAGCCAAGATTGGAGGGTGCAAGAGACCCAGTACTTC.

This clonotype has at least ten counts. This sequence joins TRBV12-3 or TRBV12-4 and TRBJ2-1; 7 bases agree with TRBD2. The CDR3 totals 16 residues. J was trimmed by 8 bases and V by 6 bases; bases with no gene match: 16. The CDR3 is CASRASGLLMSDEQFF. As DNA, the CDR3 is TGTGCCAGCAGAGCCTCGGGACTACTCATGTCGGATGAGCAGTTCTTC.

This clonotype appeared many times. J is TRBJ1-5 and V is TRBV12-3 or TRBV12-4, with 7 positions matching TRBD1. CDR3 length: 13 amino acids. The V and J ends lost 5 bases and 9 bases, in that order; junction bases with no gene match: 7. DNA for the CDR3: TGTGCCAGCAGTCAACAGGGGCGGGCGCCCCAGCATTTT. It translates to CASSQQGRAPQHF.

The table lists this clonotype with many counts. The chain links TRBV6-5 to TRBJ2-1, with D hard to call. V gave up 5 bases and J gave up 0 bases, with 11 bases separating them. The CDR3 loop spans 15 amino acids. The germline gives CDR1 MNHEY, CDR2 SVGAGI. CDR3 sequence (DNA): TGTGCCAGCAGTCCCTCGGGTCGCTCCTACAATGAGCAGTTCTTC. Translated, it gives CASSPSGRSYNEQFF.

CDR3 bases: TGTGCCAGCAGCCAATGGACCGGGACTAGTGTGCGCTACGAGCAGTACTTC. Encoded protein: CASSQWTGTSVRYEQYF. The rearrangement joins TRBV3-1 to TRBJ2-7; 8 bases fit TRBD2. Germline V lookup: CDR1 LGHDT, CDR2 YNNKEL (reference sequence). The CDR3 covers 17 residues. J gave up 3 bases and V 2 bases, and 12 bases lay outside the gene matches.

This clonotype was seen a handful of times. This chain links TRBV29-1 with TRBJ2-5, with no clear D. Germline-derived CDR1 and CDR2 are SQVTM and ANQGSEA. V was clipped by 3 bases and J by 1 base, with 12 bases between them. CDR3 size: 14 residues. The CDR3 coding sequence is TGCAGCGTTGAGCGCTCCCGCGGCCAAGAGACCCAGTACTTC. Translation gives CSVERSRGQETQYF.

Details on this clonotype: A much larger clone differs by one base, so this may be a read error. The rearrangement joins TRBV5-1 to TRBJ2-2; D possibly corresponds to TRBD2 (5 bases). Germline V CDR1 and CDR2: SGHRS, YFSETQ. Between the trimmed V and J ends, which lost 4 bases and 13 bases, there was a span of 17 bases. The CDR3 has 13 residues. CDR3 sequence: CASSMDRVRGLFF. CDR3 DNA sequence: TGCGCCAGCAGCATGGACCGGGTCCGGGGGCTGTTTTTT. Full variable domain (remainder filled in from reference TRBV5-1 and TRBJ2-2): KAGVTQTPRYLIKTRGQQVTLSCSPISGHRSVSWYQQTPGQGLQFLFEYFSETQRNKGNFPGRFSGRQFSNSRSEMNVSTLELGDSALYLCASSMDRVRGLFFGEGSRLTVL.

This rearrangement joins TRBV20-1 to TRBJ2-3, with 7 positions matching TRBD2. This CDR3 contains 14 residues. With V trimmed by 3 bases and J by 6 bases, 9 bases remained unmatched. The germline gives CDR1 DFQATT, CDR2 SNEGSKA (reference sequence). CDR3 nucleotides: TGCAGTGCTAGGCATCCGGGAGGCGGGGATACGCAGTATTTT. As protein: CSARHPGGGDTQYF.

The rearrangement links TRBV12-3 or TRBV12-4 to TRBJ2-7; TRBD2 aligns across 7 bases. Germline trimming cut 1 base from V and 5 bases from J; bases unmatched to any gene: 8. The CDR3 runs to 15 residues. CDR3 loop: CASSLEGLVLNEQYF. Written as DNA, the CDR3 is TGTGCCAGCAGTTTAGAAGGACTAGTTTTAAACGAGCAGTACTTC.

This clonotype was seen a handful of times. CDR3: CSARNQFRGPGNTIYF. CDR3 coding DNA: TGCAGTGCTCGCAACCAGTTTAGGGGGCCTGGAAACACCATATATTTT. V gene TRBV20-1 combines with J gene TRBJ1-3, with 7 bases lining up with TRBD1. This CDR3 region has 16 residues. Trimming at V came to 5 bases and at J to 2 bases, leaving 12 bases not matched to a gene. Germline V gene data show CDR1 as DFQATT and CDR2 as SNEGSKA (reference sequence).

This rearrangement joins TRBV20-1 to TRBJ1-1, with unresolved D. V shed 2 bases and J shed 11 bases, with 21 bases lying between them. Germline V gives CDR1 DFQATT, CDR2 SNEGSKA (reference sequence). CDR3 size: 14 residues. CDR3 region: CSARRAGRRLNAFF. The DNA for the CDR3 is TGCAGTGCTAGAAGGGCTGGCAGGAGGTTGAACGCTTTCTTT.

The rearrangement links TRBV5-6 to TRBJ2-1, with unresolved D. V lost 1 base to trimming and J lost 6 bases, with 11 bases between them. There are 14 residues in the CDR3. Germline assignment: CDR1 SGHDT and CDR2 YYEEEE. For the CDR3, the DNA is TGTGCCAGCAGCTTGAGCTATGCTCGCAATGAGCAGTTCTTC. This sequence encodes CASSLSYARNEQFF.

This clonotype occurred a few times. V gene TRBV20-1 combines with J gene TRBJ2-7; the D gene is possibly TRBD1 (5 bases). Germline V CDR1 and CDR2: DFQATT, SNEGSKA (reference sequence). The length of the CDR3 is 13 residues. V was cut by 3 bases and J by 0 bases, with 9 bases left in between. This chain's CDR3 is CSARRQNSYEQYF. In nucleotides, the CDR3 is TGCAGTGCTAGGAGACAGAACTCCTACGAGCAGTACTTC.

This chain joins TRBV20-1 and TRBJ2-7, with D possibly being TRBD1 or TRBD2 (5 bases each). The CDR3 has 14 residues. CDR1 and CDR2 from the germline V gene are DFQATT and SNEGSKA (reference sequence). V lost 5 bases, J lost 3 bases, and 17 bases lay in between. The CDR3 nucleotides are TGCAGTGCTGTGGGTCTGGGGGATTTCTACGAGCAGTACTTC. The encoded protein is CSAVGLGDFYEQYF.

The chain has TRBV2 and TRBJ2-7, with a possible D match to TRBD1 (6 bases). The CDR3 totals 15 residues. V was pared by 6 bases and J by 2 bases, with 17 bases between. CDR1 SNHLY and CDR2 FYNNEI come from the germline V gene. CDR3 nucleotide sequence: TGTGCCAGCAGCTCGAGGGGGTACGTTACCTACGAGCAGTACTTC. It specifies CASSSRGYVTYEQYF.

CDR3 protein: CASSSSASGGARDTQYF. CDR3 nucleotides: TGCGCCAGCAGCAGTTCGGCTAGCGGGGGGGCCCGGGATACGCAGTATTTT. The chain links TRBV5-1 to TRBJ2-3; 12 nucleotides line up with TRBD2. V lost 4 bases, J lost 6 bases, and 12 bases stayed unmatched. CDR3 length equals 17 residues. CDR1 is SGHRS, CDR2 YFSETQ, per germline.

The chain combines TRBV29-1 with TRBJ1-3; weak D call: TRBD1 (6 bases). This CDR3 region has 12 residues. CDR1 is SQVTM and CDR2 is ANQGSEA in the germline V gene. With 6 bases removed from V and 3 bases from J, the gap between germline ends came to 9 bases. The CDR3 DNA sequence: TGCAGCGTGCGACAGGATGGAAACACCATATATTTT. Protein sequence: CSVRQDGNTIYF.

This clonotype was counted between two and nine times. The chain uses TRBV27 and TRBJ2-5; a possible D gene is TRBD2 (5 bases). Germline loops: CDR1 MNHEY, CDR2 SMNVEV (reference sequence). The CDR3 loop spans 14 amino acids. Trimming shortened V by 5 bases and J by 7 bases, and 17 bases separated the two germline ends. The CDR3 region is CASSASGELGTQYF. As DNA, the CDR3 is TGTGCCAGCAGTGCGAGCGGTGAGCTAGGGACCCAGTACTTC.

In this sample, this clonotype turned up many times. V and J are TRBV6-2 or TRBV6-3 and TRBJ2-2; TRBD1 matches at 7 bases. Per germline, CDR1 MNHEY and CDR2 SVGEGT. Trimming took 7 bases from V and 0 from J; bases not matched to a gene: 5. This CDR3 is built from 15 residues. The CDR3 here is CASTLDRANTGELFF. The CDR3 bases are TGTGCCAGCACCCTTGACAGGGCGAACACCGGGGAGCTGTTTTTT.

This clonotype occurred a few times. V is TRBV20-1 and J is TRBJ1-5; TRBD1 matches 7 bases. The CDR3 is 15 amino acids. V lost 3 bases to trimming and J lost 2 bases; unmatched junction nucleotides: 7. CDR1 and CDR2 from the germline V gene are DFQATT and SNEGSKA (reference sequence). The CDR3 protein is CSASRTGMGNQPQHF. In nucleotides, the CDR3 is TGCAGTGCTAGTAGGACAGGAATGGGCAATCAGCCCCAGCATTTT.

This clonotype has more than one count but fewer than ten. The chain combines TRBV12-3 or TRBV12-4 with TRBJ1-2; D gene ambiguous. This CDR3 contains 11 residues. Between the trimmed V and J ends, which lost 4 bases and 4 bases, there was a span of 4 bases. CDR3 coding DNA: TGTGCCAGCAGTTATAGCTATGGCTACACCTTC. It encodes CASSYSYGYTF.

This chain uses TRBV7-6 with TRBJ2-5, with a tentative D call TRBD2 (6 bases). The V end lost 2 bases, the J end lost 3 bases, and 13 bases lay between the germline ends. Germline CDR1 reads SGHVS; CDR2 reads FNYEAQ. There are 15 residues in the CDR3. DNA for the CDR3: TGTGCCAGCAGCTTATCTGGGACTGGAAAAGAGACCCAGTACTTC. The encoded protein is CASSLSGTGKETQYF. Full variable domain (outside the CDR3, taken from reference TRBV7-6 and TRBJ2-5): GAGVSQSPRYKVTKRGQDVALRCDPISGHVSLYWYRQALGQGPEFLTYFNYEAQQDKSGLPNDRFSAERPEGSISTLTIQRTEQRDSAMYRCASSLSGTGKETQYFGPGTRLLVL.

This clonotype came up a few times. The J gene is TRBJ2-7, the V gene TRBV29-1; the D gene is possibly TRBD1 (6 bases). Germline CDR1 and CDR2: SQVTM and ANQGSEA. CDR3 length equals 14 residues. V lost 6 bases and J 6 bases, leaving 21 bases between the germline ends. The chain's CDR3 is CSVGRQAGSGEQYF. DNA of the CDR3: TGCAGCGTCGGTAGACAGGCAGGTTCGGGCGAGCAGTACTTC.

This clonotype has only a few counts. This chain links TRBV5-5 with TRBJ2-3, with D possibly matching TRBD1 (5 bases). CDR3 size: 14 residues. CDR1 is SGHKS and CDR2 is YYEKEE in the germline V gene (reference sequence). The ends were cut back, 0 bases at V and 4 bases at J, with 9 bases in the middle. CDR3 residues: CASSLAGKSDTQYF. The CDR3 bases are TGTGCCAGCAGCTTGGCAGGGAAGTCAGATACGCAGTATTTT.

The rearrangement links TRBV10-3 to TRBJ2-5; a weak D match, TRBD2 (6 bases). Per the germline V gene, CDR1 is ENHRY and CDR2 is SYGVKD. Trimming left V 4 bases short and J 7 bases short, with 19 bases between. This CDR3 is built from 15 residues. The CDR3 reads CAISVDSSGLGTQYF. CDR3 nucleotide sequence: TGTGCCATCAGTGTAGATTCCAGCGGGTTAGGGACCCAGTACTTC.

This clonotype showed up many times. V gene TRBV2 combines with J gene TRBJ1-6, with D perhaps matching TRBD1 (6 bases). Germline CDR1 SNHLY, CDR2 FYNNEI. V lost 6 bases and J lost 5, with 14 bases in between. CDR3 length: 15 amino acids. The CDR3 region is CASRTGTLNNSPLHF. CDR3 coding DNA: TGTGCCAGCAGAACCGGGACACTGAATAATTCACCCCTCCACTTT.